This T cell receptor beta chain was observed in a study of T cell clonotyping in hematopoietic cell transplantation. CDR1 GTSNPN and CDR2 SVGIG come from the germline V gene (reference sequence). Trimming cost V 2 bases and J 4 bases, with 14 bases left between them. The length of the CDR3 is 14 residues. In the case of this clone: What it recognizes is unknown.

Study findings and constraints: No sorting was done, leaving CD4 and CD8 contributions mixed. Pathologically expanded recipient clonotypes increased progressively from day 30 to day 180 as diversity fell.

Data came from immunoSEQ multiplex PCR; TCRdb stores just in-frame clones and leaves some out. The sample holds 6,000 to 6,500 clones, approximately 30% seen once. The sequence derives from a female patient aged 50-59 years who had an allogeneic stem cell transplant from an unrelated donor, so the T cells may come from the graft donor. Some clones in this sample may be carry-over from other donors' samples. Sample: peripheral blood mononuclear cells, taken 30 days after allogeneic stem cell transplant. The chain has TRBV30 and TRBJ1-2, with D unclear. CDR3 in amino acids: CAWSLTEGGYGYTF. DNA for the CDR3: TGTGCCTGGAGTCTCACGGAGGGAGGCTATGGCTACACCTTC.